These 29 T cell receptor beta chains were sequenced from one sample in a study of CD8 T cells in ankylosing spondylitis. The study's findings and limits: Typical of ankylosing spondylitis blood, it appeared, was a TCR beta motif of seven to nine highly homologous variants.

These receptors have no identified antigens. From the 5' RACE reads, TCRdb called clonotypes with MiXCR, one entry per CDR3 protein. The sample consists of fewer than 250,000 distinct CDR3 sequences, approximately 16% of them appearing once. Sequencing was performed on blood, either unsorted or a sorted T cell fraction (not recorded which). These receptors originate from a male donor with ankylosing spondylitis.

This clonotype was seen only a few times. J is TRBJ1-1 and V is TRBV27; TRBD1 might be the D (5 bases). The V and J ends lost 5 bases and 11 bases respectively, with 18 bases between them. The germline V gene encodes CDR1 MNHEY and CDR2 SMNVEV (reference sequence). CDR3 size: 13 residues. The CDR3 nucleotides are TGTGCCAGCAGTCCGTCGGGGGGGTTCGCGGCTTTCTTT. Protein: CASSPSGGFAAFF.

The chain couples TRBV7-8 to TRBJ1-1, with TRBD1 matching 8 bases. The CDR3 sequence is 15 residues long. The trim removed 3 bases at V and 5 bases at J, leaving 8 bases unmatched. CDR1 SGHVS and CDR2 FQNEAQ come from the germline V gene. The CDR3: CASSLFPDRVTEAFF. In DNA, the CDR3 is TGTGCCAGCAGCTTGTTCCCGGACAGGGTGACTGAAGCTTTCTTT.

This chain uses TRBV2 with TRBJ2-7; D unresolved. V lost 4 bases and J lost 1, with 11 bases in between. The CDR3 totals 14 residues. Looked up from germline, CDR1 is SNHLY and CDR2 is FYNNEI. The CDR3 DNA sequence: TGTGCCAGCAGTGGTGTCAAATTATCCTACGAGCAGTACTTC. Translated, it gives CASSGVKLSYEQYF.

This chain links TRBV20-1 with TRBJ1-1; weak D call: TRBD1 (6 bases). This CDR3 contains 13 residues. Germline assignment: CDR1 DFQATT and CDR2 SNEGSKA (reference sequence). Deletions cut 6 bases from V and 3 bases from J, with 14 bases between. CDR3 loop: CSAVGGGDTEAFF. The CDR3 DNA follows: TGCAGTGCAGTGGGTGGGGGCGACACTGAAGCTTTCTTT.

The V gene is TRBV7-8, the J gene TRBJ2-1; 10 bases match TRBD2. The CDR3 is made up of 15 amino acids. CDR1 and CDR2 from the germline V gene are SGHVS and FQNEAQ. Trimming removed 5 bases from V and 6 bases from J; junction bases left unmatched: 7. The CDR3 loop is CASSRIAGGTNEQFF. CDR3 nucleotide sequence: TGTGCCAGCAGCCGTATAGCGGGGGGAACCAATGAGCAGTTCTTC.

The genes are TRBV27 and TRBJ2-1; D might be TRBD2 (5 bases). The CDR3 is 15 residues long. Germline V gives CDR1 MNHEY, CDR2 SMNVEV (reference sequence). The V and J ends lost 2 bases and 2 bases respectively, with 10 bases between them. CDR3 region: CASSLGVGAYNEQFF. The CDR3 coding sequence is TGTGCCAGCAGTTTAGGGGTGGGAGCCTACAATGAGCAGTTCTTC.

The gene calls are TRBV4-1 and TRBJ2-1, with 11 nucleotides matching TRBD2. Germline CDR1 and CDR2: MGHRA and YSYEKL. The CDR3 is made up of 16 amino acids. V was clipped by 2 bases and J by 6 bases; unmatched bases: 6. The CDR3 spells CASSQIAGGPGNEQFF. CDR3 bases: TGCGCCAGCAGCCAAATAGCGGGGGGGCCGGGCAATGAGCAGTTCTTC.

The rearrangement links TRBV20-1 to TRBJ2-1, with 7 bases identical to TRBD2. CDR1 is DFQATT and CDR2 is SNEGSKA in the germline V gene (reference sequence). This CDR3 has 16 residues. V lost 0 bases and J lost 4; bases outside the gene matches: 9. In DNA form, the CDR3 reads TGCAGTGCTAGAGATATTACCCTAGCGGTTTACAATGAGCAGTTCTTC. It is translated as CSARDITLAVYNEQFF.

This clonotype has more than one count but fewer than ten. The chain has TRBV7-9 and TRBJ1-6; perhaps TRBD1 as D (5 bases). From germline, CDR1 is SEHNR and CDR2 FQNEAQ (reference sequence). This CDR3 is 16 amino acids long. V lost 1 base to trimming and J lost 6 bases, with 13 bases between them. CDR3 nucleotide sequence: TGTGCCAGCAGCTTAGGCTCGGCAGGGCCTAATTCACCCCTCCACTTT. Amino acids: CASSLGSAGPNSPLHF.

In this sample, this clonotype turned up once. The rearrangement links TRBV7-6 to TRBJ1-3; 9 nucleotides agree with TRBD1. The CDR3 contains 15 residues. After removal of 5 bases from V and 6 bases from J, the junction contained 8 bases not matched to a gene. CDR1 is SGHVS, CDR2 FNYEAQ, per germline. The CDR3 nucleotides are TGTGCCAGCAGCGGCGGGTCACAGGGGGCAAACACCATATATTTT. It encodes CASSGGSQGANTIYF.

This clonotype turned up a few times. The chain carries TRBV20-1 and TRBJ2-3; TRBD2 might be the D (7 bases). Deletions cut 8 bases from V and 5 bases from J, with 20 bases between. Germline CDR1 is DFQATT and CDR2 is SNEGSKA (reference sequence). The CDR3 is made up of 14 amino acids. The CDR3 region has the DNA TGCAGTACACCGGGGGGCAGCAGAGAAGATACGCAGTATTTT. It yields the protein CSTPGGSREDTQYF.

Notes on this clonotype: A junction end diverges from the germline sequence, so it may reflect a read error. The chain carries TRBV5-6 and TRBJ1-1; D call uncertain. Germline CDR1 SGHDT, CDR2 YYEEEE. This CDR3 is built from 12 residues. The CDR3, as DNA: TGTGCCAGCAGCTTAACACCCACTGAAGCTTCCTTT. It specifies CASSLTPTEASF.

This clonotype appeared a few times. In DNA, the CDR3 is TGTGCCAGCAGCTTGGGGCAGGGGCGATCTGGGGAGCTGTTTTTT. Translation: CASSLGQGRSGELFF. The rearrangement joins TRBV5-6 to TRBJ2-2; maybe TRBD1 (6 bases). V was pared by 0 bases and J by 8 bases, with 14 bases between. CDR3 length equals 15 residues. Germline V CDR1 and CDR2: SGHDT, YYEEEE.

This clonotype was seen ten or more times. This chain links TRBV24-1 with TRBJ2-7; 9 bases are shared with TRBD2. The germline CDR1 and CDR2 sequences are KGHDR and SFDVKD. V gave up 5 bases and J gave up 0 bases; unmatched junction bases: 7. CDR3 length: 16 amino acids. The CDR3 nucleotides are TGTGCCACCAGTGCCAAGACTAGCGGACACTCCTACGAGCAGTACTTC. It yields the protein CATSAKTSGHSYEQYF.

The table lists this clonotype with many counts. The rearrangement joins TRBV5-1 to TRBJ2-7; D is perhaps TRBD1 (6 bases). Trimming took off 3 bases at V and 3 bases at J, with 13 bases between the two ends. The germline gives CDR1 SGHRS, CDR2 YFSETQ. The CDR3 is made up of 14 amino acids. CDR3 sequence reads: CASSSGQGIYEQYF. In DNA, the CDR3 is TGCGCCAGCAGCTCTGGGCAGGGGATCTACGAGCAGTACTTC.

This clonotype was counted ten times or more. The chain employs TRBV20-1 and TRBJ1-1; no firm D call. V was shortened by 6 bases and J by 1 base, with 15 bases between the two germline ends. Germline V gene data show CDR1 as DFQATT and CDR2 as SNEGSKA (reference sequence). CDR3 length: 14 amino acids. This CDR3 reads CSARLGATNTEAFF. The CDR3 region has the DNA TGCAGTGCGCGACTCGGAGCGACGAACACTGAAGCTTTCTTT.

This clonotype was seen only a few times. The chain is built from TRBV5-6 and TRBJ2-1; 12 nucleotides line up with TRBD1. Trimming cost V 0 bases and J 8 bases; bases outside gene matches: 6. The germline V gene encodes CDR1 SGHDT and CDR2 YYEEEE. This CDR3 is built from 16 residues. CDR3: CASSLGGTGGFHEQFF. For the CDR3, the DNA is TGTGCCAGCAGCTTGGGTGGGACAGGGGGCTTCCATGAGCAGTTCTTC.

In its sample, this clonotype was seen a few times. The J gene is TRBJ2-1, the V gene TRBV12-3 or TRBV12-4, with 9 bases matching TRBD1. CDR3 length: 15 residues. The V and J ends lost 3 bases and 6 bases, in that order; junction bases with no gene match: 6. This CDR3 is CASSFPQGAVNEQFF. As DNA, the CDR3 is TGTGCCAGCAGTTTCCCACAGGGGGCGGTCAATGAGCAGTTCTTC.

The rearrangement uses TRBV9 and TRBJ2-3; D is possibly TRBD2 (6 bases). Germline lookup yields CDR1 SGDLS and CDR2 YYNGEE. V was clipped by 3 bases and J by 4 bases, with 18 bases between them. The CDR3 loop spans 16 amino acids. In nucleotides, the CDR3 is TGTGCCAGCAGCGACCCCGGGGGAGGTTTTGCAGATACGCAGTATTTT. Its translation: CASSDPGGGFADTQYF.

This clonotype was seen a few times. V usage is TRBV12-3 or TRBV12-4 and J usage is TRBJ2-1; TRBD2 matches at 16 bases. V trimming: 6 bases; J trimming: 1 base; junction bases outside the gene matches: 6. This CDR3 comprises 18 residues. CDR3: CASSPGTSGGASYNEQFF. The CDR3 bases are TGTGCCAGCAGCCCAGGGACTAGCGGGGGGGCGTCCTACAATGAGCAGTTCTTC.

The chain joins TRBV10-3 to TRBJ2-7; 10 bases fit TRBD2. V dropped 3 bases and J dropped 4; count of bases not matched to a gene: 3. Germline V gene lookup returns CDR1 ENHRY and CDR2 SYGVKD. There are 14 residues in the CDR3. CDR3 sequence reads: CAISDSSGSYEQYF. The CDR3 DNA follows: TGTGCCATCAGTGATTCTAGCGGGAGTTACGAGCAGTACTTC.

The chain carries TRBV20-1 and TRBJ2-7; D is perhaps TRBD1 or TRBD2 (5 bases each). Trimming shortened V by 6 bases and J by 4 bases, and 10 bases separated the two germline ends. CDR3 length: 11 amino acids. CDR1 DFQATT and CDR2 SNEGSKA come from the germline V gene (reference sequence). The CDR3 region is CSARDVYEQYF. As DNA, the CDR3 is TGCAGTGCCAGGGACGTGTACGAGCAGTACTTC.

This clonotype was recorded a few times. The rearrangement links TRBV6-5 to TRBJ1-1, with D uncertain. Germline CDR1 and CDR2: MNHEY and SVGAGI. Deletions cut 2 bases from V and 1 base from J, with 8 bases between. CDR3 length: 14 amino acids. The CDR3 loop reads CASSYEAENTEAFF. The CDR3, as DNA: TGTGCCAGCAGTTACGAGGCAGAGAACACTGAAGCTTTCTTT.

The V and J genes are TRBV28 and TRBJ2-5; the D is unclear. Germline V gene data show CDR1 as MDHEN and CDR2 as SYDVKM. The CDR3 covers 17 residues. V dropped 2 bases and J dropped 2 bases, with 18 bases sitting between them. The CDR3 sequence is CASSLRWGASEQETQYF. CDR3 sequence (DNA): TGTGCCAGCAGTTTAAGGTGGGGTGCTTCGGAGCAAGAGACCCAGTACTTC.

The chain couples TRBV9 to TRBJ2-4; possibly TRBD2 for D (6 bases). Germline V gene lookup returns CDR1 SGDLS and CDR2 YYNGEE. There are 13 residues in the CDR3. Trimming shortened V by 3 bases and J by 5 bases, and 9 bases separated the two germline ends. CDR3 nucleotide sequence: TGTGCCAGCAGCGACGGGACTGAAAACATTCAGTACTTC. Protein sequence: CASSDGTENIQYF.

The rearrangement uses TRBV5-1 and TRBJ2-3, with D possibly TRBD2 on 6 matching bases. In germline, CDR1 is SGHRS, CDR2 YFSETQ. Trimming removed 2 bases at V and 2 bases at J, with 12 bases between. CDR3 length: 15 residues. CDR3 in amino acids: CASSLLGGTTDTQYF. In DNA form, the CDR3 reads TGCGCCAGCAGCTTATTGGGCGGGACCACAGATACGCAGTATTTT. The complete variable domain, with remaining parts taken from reference TRBV5-1 and TRBJ2-3, reads KAGVTQTPRYLIKTRGQQVTLSCSPISGHRSVSWYQQTPGQGLQFLFEYFSETQRNKGNFPGRFSGRQFSNSRSEMNVSTLELGDSALYLCASSLLGGTTDTQYFGPGTRLTVL.

This clonotype was observed a handful of times. This chain joins TRBV29-1 and TRBJ1-1, with a possible D match to TRBD1 (6 bases). From germline, CDR1 is SQVTM and CDR2 ANQGSEA. CDR3 length: 13 amino acids. Between the trimmed V and J ends, which lost 5 bases and 8 bases, there was a span of 18 bases. The CDR3 bases are TGCAGCGTTCCAAAGGGGGAGGACGGAGAAGCTTTCTTT. It yields the protein CSVPKGEDGEAFF. Looking up the rest from reference TRBV29-1 and TRBJ1-1 gives the full variable domain: SAVISQKPSRDICQRGTSLTIQCQVDSQVTMMFWYRQQPGQSLTLIATANQGSEATYESGFVIDKFPISRPNLTFSTLTVSNMSPEDSSIYLCSVPKGEDGEAFFGQGTRLTVV.

This clonotype occurred a few times. This rearrangement joins TRBV28 to TRBJ2-7, with 10 bases lining up with TRBD2. The CDR3 is 13 amino acids. Germline values: CDR1 MDHEN, CDR2 SYDVKM. The V and J ends lost 6 bases and 3 bases, in that order; junction bases with no gene match: 2. The CDR3 sequence is CASRKREGYEQYF. As DNA, the CDR3 is TGTGCCAGCAGAAAGCGGGAGGGCTACGAGCAGTACTTC.

The rearrangement joins TRBV12-3 or TRBV12-4 to TRBJ2-3, with 8 bases identical to TRBD2. The CDR3 length is 15 residues. V trimming: 7 bases; J trimming: 4 bases; junction bases outside the gene matches: 10. CDR3 nucleotides: TGTGCCAGCATCGACCAGCGGGGGCTCTCAGATACGCAGTATTTT. Translated: CASIDQRGLSDTQYF.